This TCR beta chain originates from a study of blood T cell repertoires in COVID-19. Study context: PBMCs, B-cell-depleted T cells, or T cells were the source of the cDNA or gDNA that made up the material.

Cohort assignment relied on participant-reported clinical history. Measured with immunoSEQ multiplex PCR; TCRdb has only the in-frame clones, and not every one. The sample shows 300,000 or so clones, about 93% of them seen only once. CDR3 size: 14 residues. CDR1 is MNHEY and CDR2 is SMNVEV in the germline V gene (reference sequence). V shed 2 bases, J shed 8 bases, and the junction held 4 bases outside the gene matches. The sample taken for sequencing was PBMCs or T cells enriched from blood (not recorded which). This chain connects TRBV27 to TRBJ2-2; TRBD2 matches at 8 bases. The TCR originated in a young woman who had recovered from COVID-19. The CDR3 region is CASSLMTSVGELFF. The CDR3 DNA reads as TGTGCCAGCAGTTTAATGACTAGCGTGGGGGAGCTGTTTTTT.